These T cell receptor beta chains were read from a single sample in a study of shared clonotypes between healthy human individuals. Assay used: immunoSEQ multiplex PCR; TCRdb lists only in-frame clones, some missing. The repertoire holds roughly 890,000 clones, 85% to 95% seen once, with less than 25% in the top ten. The sequenced sample was naive CD8+ T cells sorted from blood. These TCRs come from a man aged 25 to 45 in good health. CDR3s include the opening cysteine and the closing phenylalanine or tryptophan. Fields, in order: D gene, clone size, V gene, J gene, CDR3 protein, CDR3 DNA. A D gene is named only where the DNA matches it firmly. Expanded clones are given a class, and other clones once, few, many or no size at all.

TRBD1	few	TRBV7-7	TRBJ2-2	CASSLTSGGLNTGELFF	TGTGCTAGCAGCTTAACCTCAGGGGGCCTTAACACCGGGGAGCTGTTTTTT
.	.	TRBV4-1	TRBJ2-5	CASSQVPGSGETQYF	TGCGCCAGCAGCCAAGTCCCAGGGAGTGGTGAGACCCAGTACTTC
.	once	TRBV7-9	TRBJ1-3	CASSFHGRGVTEATIYF	TGTGCCAGCAGCTTTCATGGCAGGGGAGTCACCGAAGCCACCATATATTTT
.	.	TRBV9	TRBJ2-5	CASSVGGPLTETQYF	TGTGCCAGCAGCGTAGGGGGGCCCCTAACAGAGACCCAGTACTTC
TRBD1	.	TRBV2	TRBJ2-7	CASRDRAYEQYF	TGTGCCAGCCGGGACAGAGCCTACGAGCAGTACTTC
.	.	TRBV9	TRBJ1-5	CASSVAGRSDQPQHF	TGTGCCAGCAGCGTAGCGGGCAGATCCGATCAGCCCCAGCATTTT
.	.	TRBV25-1	TRBJ2-7	CASSEKVRNEQYF	TGTGCCAGCAGTGAGAAGGTTAGGAACGAGCAGTACTTC
TRBD2	.	TRBV5-6	TRBJ2-7	CASSQGLAGGRYEQYF	TGTGCCAGCAGCCAGGGCCTTGCGGGAGGTCGGTACGAGCAGTACTTC
.	.	TRBV15	TRBJ2-7	CATSYLSGPHEQYF	TGTGCCACCAGCTACCTCTCAGGACCCCACGAGCAGTACTTC
.	.	TRBV13	TRBJ1-2	CASSPRRGIYGYTF	TGTGCCAGCAGCCCGCGGAGGGGTATCTATGGCTACACCTTC
.	.	TRBV7-9	TRBJ2-7	CASSLVQGVYEQYF	TGTGCCAGCAGCTTAGTACAGGGTGTCTACGAGCAGTACTTC
.	.	TRBV15	TRBJ2-2	CATSRGPGRDSIGELFF	TGTGCCACCAGCAGGGGACCGGGGCGGGATAGTATAGGGGAGCTGTTTTTT
.	.	TRBV25-1	TRBJ2-7	CASKDPRDYEQYF	TGTGCCAGCAAAGATCCCAGAGATTACGAGCAGTACTTC
.	.	TRBV5-1	TRBJ1-5	CASSLAAGYQPQHF	TGCGCCAGCAGCTTGGCCGCTGGGTATCAGCCCCAGCATTTT
.	.	TRBV27	TRBJ2-1	CASSSSRGNEQFF	TGTGCCAGCAGTTCGTCTAGAGGCAATGAGCAGTTCTTC
.	.	TRBV28	TRBJ2-6	CASSPGANVLTF	TGTGCCAGCAGCCCGGGGGCCAACGTCCTGACTTTC
.	.	TRBV27	TRBJ2-5	CASSLSRGTETQYF	TGTGCCAGCAGTTTATCCCGGGGGACCGAGACCCAGTACTTC
.	.	TRBV9	TRBJ2-1	CASGDGYNEQFF	TGTGCCAGCGGGGACGGCTACAATGAGCAGTTCTTC
.	.	TRBV29-1	TRBJ2-1	CSGVGGWEFF	TGCAGCGGCGTAGGGGGGTGGGAATTCTTC
TRBD2	.	TRBV27	TRBJ2-2	CASSLPQGTSVTGELFF	TGTGCCAGCAGTTTACCACAGGGGACTAGCGTTACCGGGGAGCTGTTTTTT
TRBD1	.	TRBV7-6	TRBJ2-7	CASSFGTGGIGSYEQYF	TGTGCCAGCAGCTTTGGGACAGGGGGCATTGGATCCTACGAGCAGTACTTC
TRBD1	.	TRBV27	TRBJ2-1	CASSLPDRGNEQFF	TGTGCCAGCAGTTTACCCGACAGGGGCAATGAGCAGTTCTTC
TRBD2	.	TRBV15	TRBJ2-1	CATSAGLAENEQFF	TGTGCCACCAGCGCTGGACTAGCGGAAAATGAGCAGTTCTTC
.	.	TRBV19	TRBJ2-1	CASMPSWPSGEQFF	TGTGCCAGTATGCCCTCGTGGCCCTCTGGTGAGCAGTTCTTC
.	.	TRBV2	TRBJ2-1	CASSEGGSEQFF	TGTGCCAGCAGTGAGGGGGGAAGTGAGCAGTTCTTC
.	.	TRBV7-9	TRBJ2-7	CASSTPRASHNEQYF	TGTGCCAGCAGCACCCCGAGGGCCAGCCATAACGAGCAGTACTTC
.	.	TRBV11-2	TRBJ2-7	CASSYNYEQYF	TGTGCCAGCAGCTATAACTACGAGCAGTACTTC